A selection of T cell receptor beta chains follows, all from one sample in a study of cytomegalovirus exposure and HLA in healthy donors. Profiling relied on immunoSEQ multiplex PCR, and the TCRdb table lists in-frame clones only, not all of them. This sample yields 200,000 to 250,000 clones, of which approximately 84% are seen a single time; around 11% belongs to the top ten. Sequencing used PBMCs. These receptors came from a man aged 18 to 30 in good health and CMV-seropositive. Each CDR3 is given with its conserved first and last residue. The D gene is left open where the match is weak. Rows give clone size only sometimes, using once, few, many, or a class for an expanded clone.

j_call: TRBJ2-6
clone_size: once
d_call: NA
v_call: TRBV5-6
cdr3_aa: CASSPKGPGANVLTF
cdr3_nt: TGTGCCAGCAGCCCAAAGGGACCTGGGGCCAACGTCCTGACTTTC

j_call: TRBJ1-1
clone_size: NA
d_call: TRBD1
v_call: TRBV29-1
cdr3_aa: CSVGQGNTEAFF
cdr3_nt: TGCAGCGTCGGACAGGGGAACACTGAAGCTTTCTTT

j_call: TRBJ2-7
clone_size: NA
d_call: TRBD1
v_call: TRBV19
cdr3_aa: CATKDRGHNEQYF
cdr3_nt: TGTGCCACGAAGGACAGGGGGCATAACGAGCAGTACTTC

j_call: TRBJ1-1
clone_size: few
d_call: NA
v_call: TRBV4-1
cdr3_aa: CASRNIHRAGTEAFF
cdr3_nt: TGCGCCAGCAGGAATATTCACAGGGCGGGGACTGAAGCTTTCTTT

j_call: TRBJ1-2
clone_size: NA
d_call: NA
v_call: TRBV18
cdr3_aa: CASSPGHRSNYGYTF
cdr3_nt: TGTGCCAGCTCACCGGGGCACAGGAGTAACTATGGCTACACCTTC

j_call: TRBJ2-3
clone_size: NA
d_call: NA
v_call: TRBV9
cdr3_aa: CASSVERGTQYF
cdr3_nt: TGTGCCAGCAGCGTAGAACGTGGTACGCAGTATTTT

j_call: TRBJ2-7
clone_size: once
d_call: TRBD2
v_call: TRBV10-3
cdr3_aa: CAISASGTTYEQYF
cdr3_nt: TGTGCCATCAGTGCTAGCGGGACAACTTACGAGCAGTACTTC

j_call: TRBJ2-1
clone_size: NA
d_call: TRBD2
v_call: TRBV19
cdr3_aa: CASSIREGLASPYNEQFF
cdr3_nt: TGTGCCAGTAGTATTCGCGAGGGACTAGCCTCGCCCTACAATGAGCAGTTCTTC

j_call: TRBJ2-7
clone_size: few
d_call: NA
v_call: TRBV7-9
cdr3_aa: CASTTQGNPYEQYF
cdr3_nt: TGTGCCAGCACCACTCAGGGGAATCCCTACGAGCAGTACTTC

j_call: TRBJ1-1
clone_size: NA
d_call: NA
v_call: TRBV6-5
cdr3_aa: CASSRLGQGITEAFF
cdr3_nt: TGTGCCAGCAGTCGTCTGGGGCAGGGGATCACTGAAGCTTTCTTT

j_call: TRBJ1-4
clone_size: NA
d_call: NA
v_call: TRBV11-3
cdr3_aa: CASSAFTGAEKLFF
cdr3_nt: TGTGCCAGCAGCGCATTTACAGGAGCCGAAAAACTGTTTTTT

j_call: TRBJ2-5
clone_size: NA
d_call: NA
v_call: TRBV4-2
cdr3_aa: CASSQDGRIQETQYF
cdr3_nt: TGTGCCAGCAGCCAAGATGGACGGATCCAAGAGACCCAGTACTTC

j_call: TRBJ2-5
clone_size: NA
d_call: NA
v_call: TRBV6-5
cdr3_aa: CASSYLTTQETQYF
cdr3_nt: TGTGCCAGCAGTTACTTAACGACTCAAGAGACCCAGTACTTC

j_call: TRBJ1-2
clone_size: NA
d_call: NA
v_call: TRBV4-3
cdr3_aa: CASSQDGGGTHYGYTF
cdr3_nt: TGCGCCAGCAGCCAAGATGGTGGAGGGACCCACTATGGCTACACCTTC

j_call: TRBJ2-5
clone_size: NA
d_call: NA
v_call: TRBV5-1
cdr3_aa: CASSFWGSQEETQYF
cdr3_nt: TGCGCCAGCAGCTTCTGGGGAAGCCAGGAAGAGACCCAGTACTTC

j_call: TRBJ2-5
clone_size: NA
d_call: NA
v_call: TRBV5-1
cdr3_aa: CASREQETQYF
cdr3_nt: TGCGCCAGCAGGGAACAAGAGACCCAGTACTTC

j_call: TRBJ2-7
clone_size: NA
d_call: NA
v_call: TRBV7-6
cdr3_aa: CASSRRGGADYEQYF
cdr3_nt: TGTGCCAGCAGCAGAAGGGGGGGCGCCGACTACGAGCAGTACTTC

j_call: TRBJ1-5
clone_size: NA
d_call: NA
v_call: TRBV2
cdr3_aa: CASSENLSNQPQHF
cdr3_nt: TGTGCCAGCAGTGAAAATCTTAGCAATCAGCCCCAGCATTTT

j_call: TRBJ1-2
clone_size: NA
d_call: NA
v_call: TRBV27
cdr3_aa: CASSPREVDYGYTF
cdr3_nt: TGTGCCAGCAGTCCCCGGGAGGTTGACTATGGCTACACCTTC

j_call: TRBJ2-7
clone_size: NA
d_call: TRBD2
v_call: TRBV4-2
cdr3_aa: CASNSRGERSEQYF
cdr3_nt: TGTGCCAGCAATAGTCGGGGGGAGAGGAGCGAGCAGTACTTC

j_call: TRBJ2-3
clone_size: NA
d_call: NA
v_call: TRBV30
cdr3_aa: CAWSLGTTDTQYF
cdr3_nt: TGTGCCTGGAGTCTTGGGACAACAGATACGCAGTATTTT

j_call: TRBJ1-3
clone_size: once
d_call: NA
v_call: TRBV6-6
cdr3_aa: CASRKGGTGNTIYF
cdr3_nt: TGTGCCAGCCGAAAGGGAGGGACTGGAAACACCATATATTTT

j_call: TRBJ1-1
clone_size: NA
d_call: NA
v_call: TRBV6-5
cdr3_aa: CASSYSLTANTEAFF
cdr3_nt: TGTGCCAGCAGTTACTCGTTAACCGCCAACACTGAAGCTTTCTTT

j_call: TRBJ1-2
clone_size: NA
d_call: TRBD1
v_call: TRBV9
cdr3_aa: CASSVGTGLVYGYTF
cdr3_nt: TGTGCCAGCAGCGTAGGGACAGGCCTCGTCTATGGCTACACCTTC

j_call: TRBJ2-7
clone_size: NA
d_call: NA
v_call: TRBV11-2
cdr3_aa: CASSSRDSYEQYF
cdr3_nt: TGTGCCAGCAGCTCCCGGGACTCCTACGAGCAGTACTTC

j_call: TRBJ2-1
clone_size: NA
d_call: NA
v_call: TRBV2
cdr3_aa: CASSEKVAAYNEQFF
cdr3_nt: TGTGCCAGCAGTGAGAAGGTGGCGGCATACAATGAGCAGTTCTTC

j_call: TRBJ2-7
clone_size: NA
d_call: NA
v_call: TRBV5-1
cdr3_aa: CASSFGGYEQYF
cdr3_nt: TGCGCCAGCAGCTTCGGAGGCTACGAGCAGTACTTC

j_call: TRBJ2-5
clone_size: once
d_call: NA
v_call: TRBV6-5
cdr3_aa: CASKTPQETQYF
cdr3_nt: TGTGCCAGCAAGACACCTCAAGAGACCCAGTACTTC

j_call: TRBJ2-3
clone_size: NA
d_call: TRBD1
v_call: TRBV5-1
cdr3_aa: CASSTGQGFADTQYF
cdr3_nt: TGCGCCAGCAGCACGGGACAGGGTTTCGCAGATACGCAGTATTTT

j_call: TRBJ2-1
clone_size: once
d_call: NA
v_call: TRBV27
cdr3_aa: CASSAGRTYNEQFF
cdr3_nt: TGTGCCAGCAGTGCCGGGAGAACCTACAATGAGCAGTTCTTC

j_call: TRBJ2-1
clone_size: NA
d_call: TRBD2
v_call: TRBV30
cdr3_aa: CAWTGGASGRYRQFF
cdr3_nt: TGTGCCTGGACCGGTGGGGCTAGCGGGAGATATCGGCAGTTCTTC

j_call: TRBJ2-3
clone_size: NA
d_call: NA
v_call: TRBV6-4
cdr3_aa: CASSVTGGTDTQYF
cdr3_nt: TGTGCCAGCAGTGTGACGGGGGGCACAGATACGCAGTATTTT

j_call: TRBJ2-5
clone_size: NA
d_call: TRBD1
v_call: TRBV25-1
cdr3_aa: CASSRQGSETQYF
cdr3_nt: TGTGCCAGCAGTAGACAGGGCTCTGAGACCCAGTACTTC

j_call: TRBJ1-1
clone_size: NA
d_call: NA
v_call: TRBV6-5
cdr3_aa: CASSLRGNTEAFF
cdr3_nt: TGTGCCAGCAGCCTAAGGGGGAACACTGAAGCTTTCTTT

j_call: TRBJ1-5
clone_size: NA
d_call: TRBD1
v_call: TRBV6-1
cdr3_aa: CASSAGGQGSNQPQHF
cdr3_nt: TGTGCCAGCAGTGCAGGTGGACAGGGCAGCAATCAGCCCCAGCATTTT

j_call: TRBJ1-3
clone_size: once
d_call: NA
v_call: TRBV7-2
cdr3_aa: CASSFLPLSGNTIYF
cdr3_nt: TGTGCCAGCAGCTTTTTGCCACTCTCTGGAAACACCATATATTTT

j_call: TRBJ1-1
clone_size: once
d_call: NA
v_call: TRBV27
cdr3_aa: CASSLRGGTEAFF
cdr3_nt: TGTGCCAGCTCCCTTAGGGGCGGCACTGAAGCTTTCTTT

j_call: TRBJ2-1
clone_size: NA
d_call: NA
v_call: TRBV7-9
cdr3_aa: CASSPSYPANEQFF
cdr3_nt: TGTGCCAGCAGCCCCTCATACCCAGCCAATGAGCAGTTCTTC

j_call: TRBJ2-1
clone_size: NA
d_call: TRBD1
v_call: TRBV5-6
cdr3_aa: CASSFKTGLTYNEQFF
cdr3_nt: TGTGCCAGCAGCTTTAAGACAGGGTTGACCTACAATGAGCAGTTCTTC

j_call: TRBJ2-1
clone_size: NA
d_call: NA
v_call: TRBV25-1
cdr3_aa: CASSVYYNEQFF
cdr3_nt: TGTGCCAGTTCTGTCTACTACAATGAGCAGTTCTTC

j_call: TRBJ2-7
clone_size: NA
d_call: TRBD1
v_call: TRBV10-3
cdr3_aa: CAIRTGDNEQYF
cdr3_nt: TGTGCCATCAGGACAGGGGACAACGAGCAGTACTTC

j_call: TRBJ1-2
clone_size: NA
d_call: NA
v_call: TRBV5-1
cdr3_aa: CASSLGQVGYGYTF
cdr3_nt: TGCGCCAGCAGCTTGGGACAGGTGGGGTATGGCTACACCTTC

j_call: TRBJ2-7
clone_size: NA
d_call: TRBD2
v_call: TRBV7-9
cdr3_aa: CASSFPSRPGLLTHEQYF
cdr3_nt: TGTGCCAGCAGCTTTCCCTCGAGACCGGGACTACTAACGCACGAGCAGTACTTC

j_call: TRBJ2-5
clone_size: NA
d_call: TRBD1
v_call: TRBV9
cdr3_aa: CASSVGPRGSVAGETQYF
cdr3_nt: TGTGCCAGCAGCGTAGGCCCCAGGGGGTCCGTGGCGGGAGAGACCCAGTACTTC

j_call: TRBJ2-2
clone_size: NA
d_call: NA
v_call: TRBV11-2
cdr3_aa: CASSPRGSWFDTGELFF
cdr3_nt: TGTGCCAGCAGCCCCCGAGGATCCTGGTTTGACACCGGGGAGCTGTTTTTT

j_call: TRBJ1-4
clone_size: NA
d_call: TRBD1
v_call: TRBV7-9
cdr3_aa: CASSIYRGGEKLFF
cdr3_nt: TGTGCCAGCAGCATCTACAGGGGCGGTGAAAAACTGTTTTTT

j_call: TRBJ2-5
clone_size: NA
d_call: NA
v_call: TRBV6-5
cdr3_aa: CASSYSPGPRETQYF
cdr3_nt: TGTGCCAGCAGTTACTCGCCGGGCCCAAGGGAGACCCAGTACTTC

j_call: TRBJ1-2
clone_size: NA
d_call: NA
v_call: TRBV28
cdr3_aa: CASLSNYGYTF
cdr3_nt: TGTGCCAGCCTTTCCAACTATGGCTACACCTTC

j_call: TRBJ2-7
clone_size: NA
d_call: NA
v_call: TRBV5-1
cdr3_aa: CASSLTVSHEQYF
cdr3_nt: TGCGCCAGCAGCTTAACAGTATCCCACGAGCAGTACTTC

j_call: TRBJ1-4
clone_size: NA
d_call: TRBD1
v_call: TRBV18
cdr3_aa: CASSLPTGGHEKLFF
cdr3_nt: TGTGCCAGCTCACTTCCGACAGGGGGACATGAAAAACTGTTTTTT

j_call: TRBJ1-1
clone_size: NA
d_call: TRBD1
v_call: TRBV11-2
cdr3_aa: CASSSRPGTGTTEAFF
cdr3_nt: TGTGCCAGCAGCTCCCGTCCCGGGACAGGGACAACTGAAGCTTTCTTT

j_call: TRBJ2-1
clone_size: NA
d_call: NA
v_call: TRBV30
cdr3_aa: CAWSVSSVSDEQFF
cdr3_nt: TGTGCCTGGAGTGTATCAAGTGTGTCCGATGAGCAGTTCTTC

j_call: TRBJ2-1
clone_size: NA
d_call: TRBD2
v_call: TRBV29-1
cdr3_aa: CSGRTSGMGEQFF
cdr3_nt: TGCAGCGGTAGGACTAGCGGGATGGGTGAGCAGTTCTTC

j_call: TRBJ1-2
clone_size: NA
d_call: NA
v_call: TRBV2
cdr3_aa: CASSEEDSLGYGYTF
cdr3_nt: TGTGCCAGCAGTGAAGAGGACAGCCTAGGCTATGGCTACACCTTC

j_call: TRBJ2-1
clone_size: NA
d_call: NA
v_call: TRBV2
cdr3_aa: CASIGGLLSSYNEQFF
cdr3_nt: TGTGCCAGCATTGGTGGATTACTGAGCTCCTACAATGAGCAGTTCTTC